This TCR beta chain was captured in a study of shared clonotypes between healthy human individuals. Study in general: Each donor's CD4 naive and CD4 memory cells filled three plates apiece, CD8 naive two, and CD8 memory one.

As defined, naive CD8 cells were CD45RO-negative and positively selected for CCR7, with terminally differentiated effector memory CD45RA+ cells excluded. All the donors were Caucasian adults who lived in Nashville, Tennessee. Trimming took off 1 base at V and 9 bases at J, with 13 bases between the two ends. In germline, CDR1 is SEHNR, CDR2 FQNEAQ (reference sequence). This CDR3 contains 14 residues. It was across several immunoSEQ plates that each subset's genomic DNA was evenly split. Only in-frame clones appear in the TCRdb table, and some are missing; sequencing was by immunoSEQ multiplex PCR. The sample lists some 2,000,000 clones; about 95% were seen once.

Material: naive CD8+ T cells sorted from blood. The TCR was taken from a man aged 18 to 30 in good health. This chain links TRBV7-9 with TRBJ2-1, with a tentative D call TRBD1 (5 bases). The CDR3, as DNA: TGTGCCAGCAGCTTAGAACAGGTCCAGGGTGAGCAGTTCTTC. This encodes CASSLEQVQGEQFF.